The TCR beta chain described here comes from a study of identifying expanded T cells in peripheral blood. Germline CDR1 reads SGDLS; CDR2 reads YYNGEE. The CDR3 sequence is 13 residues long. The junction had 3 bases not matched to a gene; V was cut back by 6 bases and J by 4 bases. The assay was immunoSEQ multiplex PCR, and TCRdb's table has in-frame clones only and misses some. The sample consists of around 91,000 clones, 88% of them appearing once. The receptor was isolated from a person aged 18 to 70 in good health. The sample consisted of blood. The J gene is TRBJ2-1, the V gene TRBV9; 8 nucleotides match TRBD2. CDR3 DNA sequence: TGTGCCAGCAATCGGGAGGGGTACAATGAGCAGTTCTTC. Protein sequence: CASNREGYNEQFF.